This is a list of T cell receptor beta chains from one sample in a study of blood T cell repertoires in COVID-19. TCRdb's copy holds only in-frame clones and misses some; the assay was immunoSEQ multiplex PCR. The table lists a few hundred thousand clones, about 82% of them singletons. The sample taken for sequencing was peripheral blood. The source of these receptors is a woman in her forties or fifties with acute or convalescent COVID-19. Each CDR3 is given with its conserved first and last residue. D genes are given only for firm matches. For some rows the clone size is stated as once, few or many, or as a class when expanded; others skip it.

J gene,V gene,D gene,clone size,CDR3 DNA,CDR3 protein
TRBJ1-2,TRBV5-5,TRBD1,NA,TGTGCCAGCAGCCTTTTAGTGGGCCTAGGACAGGGAGCGTATGGCTACACCTTC,CASSLLVGLGQGAYGYTF
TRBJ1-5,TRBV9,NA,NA,TGTGCCAGCAGCGCCGGGACACTTGGCGAGGAGCCCCAGCATTTT,CASSAGTLGEEPQHF
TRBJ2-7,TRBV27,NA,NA,TGTGCCAGCAGTTTTGGAGGGGGCCACTCCTACGAGCAGTACTTC,CASSFGGGHSYEQYF
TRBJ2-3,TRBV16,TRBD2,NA,TGTGCCAGCAGCCCCTTCAGCTCAGCGGGAGAGGGGGCAGATACGCAGTATTTT,CASSPFSSAGEGADTQYF
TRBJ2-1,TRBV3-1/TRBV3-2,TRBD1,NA,TGTGCCAGCAGCCTAAGGGGACAGCCCTACAATGAGCAGTTCTTC,CASSLRGQPYNEQFF
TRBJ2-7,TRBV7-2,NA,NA,TGTGCCAGCAGCCAAACAGGAGTAGACTCCTACGAGCAGTACTTC,CASSQTGVDSYEQYF
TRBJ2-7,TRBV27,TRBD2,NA,TGTGCCAGCACGAAGGTAGCGGGCCTATCTGGGAACGAGCAGTACTTC,CASTKVAGLSGNEQYF
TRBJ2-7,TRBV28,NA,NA,TGTGCCAGCAGGGGCGGGGCACACTCCTACGAGCAGTACTTC,CASRGGAHSYEQYF
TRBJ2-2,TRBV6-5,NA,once,TGTGCCAGCAGTTACCAGGTCATGGGCACCGGGGAGCTGTTTTTT,CASSYQVMGTGELFF
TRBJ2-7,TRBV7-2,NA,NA,TGTGCCAGCAGCTCCCAGGGCGCCGGTCCGTACGAGCAGTACTTC,CASSSQGAGPYEQYF
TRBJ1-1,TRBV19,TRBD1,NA,TGTGCCAGTACGCAGGGGGCGAGGCAGAACACTGAAGCTTTCTTT,CASTQGARQNTEAFF
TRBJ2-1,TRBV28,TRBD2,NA,TGTGCCAGCAGTTTTCCCCTAGCGGGGGACAATGAGCAGTTCTTC,CASSFPLAGDNEQFF
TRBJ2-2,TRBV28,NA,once,TGTGCCAGCAGGGAAGAGACAGTCAACACCGGGGAGCTGTTTTTT,CASREETVNTGELFF
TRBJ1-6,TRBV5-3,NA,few,TGTGCCAGAAGCTTTACAGGGCCGCCTTCACCCCTCCACTTT,CARSFTGPPSPLHF
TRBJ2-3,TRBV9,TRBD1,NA,TGTGCCAGCAGCGTAGAAGGCAGGGGGTTGACAACGCAGTATTTT,CASSVEGRGLTTQYF
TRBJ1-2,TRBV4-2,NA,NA,TGTGCCAGCAGCCAAGTCATGAAGGGGGACTATGGCTACACCTTC,CASSQVMKGDYGYTF
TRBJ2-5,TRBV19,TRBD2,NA,TGTGCCAGTAGTATACTAGCGGGAGGGCGTGAGACCCAGTACTTC,CASSILAGGRETQYF
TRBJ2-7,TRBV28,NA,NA,TGTGCCAGCAATGAGGGTGGCTACGAGCAGTACTTC,CASNEGGYEQYF
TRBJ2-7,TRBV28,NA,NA,TGTGCCAGCAGTTTACGCGGCGGGTCACTCTCCTACGAGCAGTACTTC,CASSLRGGSLSYEQYF
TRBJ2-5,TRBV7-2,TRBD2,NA,TGTGCCAGCAGCTTAGTTGCGGGAGGGCCGGAGACCCAGTACTTC,CASSLVAGGPETQYF
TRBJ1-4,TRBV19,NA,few,TGTGCCAGTAGCCCACAGGGAGCGCCTAATGAAAAACTGTTTTTT,CASSPQGAPNEKLFF
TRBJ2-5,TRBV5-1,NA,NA,TGCGCCAGCAGCTTGGCAGCTACAGGGTGGGGGAACCAAGAGACCCAGTACTTC,CASSLAATGWGNQETQYF
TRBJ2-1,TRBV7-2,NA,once,TGTGCCAGCAGCTCAGGACTTATAGGGTATGAGCAGTTCTTC,CASSSGLIGYEQFF
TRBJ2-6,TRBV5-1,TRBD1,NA,TGCGCCAGCAGCACAAGGACCCGGGACAGCGCCCTCTCTGCGGCCAACGTCCTGACTTTC,CASSTRTRDSALSAANVLTF
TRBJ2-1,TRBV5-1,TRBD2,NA,TGCGCCAGCAGCTTGGATGCGGGAGTCTCCTACAATGAGCAGTTCTTC,CASSLDAGVSYNEQFF
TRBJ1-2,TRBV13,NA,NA,TGTGCCAGCAGCTTAATTTCTCTGGGGCATTGGGGCTACACCTTC,CASSLISLGHWGYTF
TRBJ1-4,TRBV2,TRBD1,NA,TGTGCCAGCAGACTATGGACAGGGCCCAATGAAAAACTGTTTTTT,CASRLWTGPNEKLFF
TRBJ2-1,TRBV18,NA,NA,TGTGCCAGCTCATCGACAGTTTACAATGAGCAGTTCTTC,CASSSTVYNEQFF
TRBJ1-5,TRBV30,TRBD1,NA,TGTGCCTGGAGCCGGGACAGGGGCAATCAGCCCCAGCATTTT,CAWSRDRGNQPQHF
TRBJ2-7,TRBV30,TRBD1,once,TGTGCCTGGAGTCGGGACAGGGTCATCGAGCAGTACTTC,CAWSRDRVIEQYF
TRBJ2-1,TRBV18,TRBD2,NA,TGTGCCAGCTCAGTTCAGCGGGAGATCGTAAATGAGCAGTTCTTC,CASSVQREIVNEQFF
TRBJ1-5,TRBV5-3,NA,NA,TGTGCCAGAAGCTTGAGGGGCAGGGGACGCAATCAGCCCCAGCATTTT,CARSLRGRGRNQPQHF
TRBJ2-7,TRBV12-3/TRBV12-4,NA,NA,TGTGCCAGCAGTTTGATACAGGTCTACGAGCAGTACTTC,CASSLIQVYEQYF
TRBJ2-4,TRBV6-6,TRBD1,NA,TGTGCCAGCAGTTACTCGGACAGGGCCAAAAACATTCAGTACTTC,CASSYSDRAKNIQYF
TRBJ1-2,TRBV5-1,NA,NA,TGCGCCAGCAGCTTGTTGGGGCAGGGAAGTGGCTACACCTTC,CASSLLGQGSGYTF
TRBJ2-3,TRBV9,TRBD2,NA,TGTGCCAGCAGCGTATTAGCGGGAACTGCTAGCACAGATACGCAGTATTTT,CASSVLAGTASTDTQYF
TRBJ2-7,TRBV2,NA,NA,TGTGCCAGCAGTGATACACCATTTACCTACGAGCAGTACTTC,CASSDTPFTYEQYF
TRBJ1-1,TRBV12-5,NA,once,TGTGCTAGTGGTTTGGGACAGGTGCTCACTGAAGCTTTCTTT,CASGLGQVLTEAFF
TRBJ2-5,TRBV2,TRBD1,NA,TGTGCCAGCAGTGGGACAGGAGGTATACGGGAGACCCAGTACTTC,CASSGTGGIRETQYF
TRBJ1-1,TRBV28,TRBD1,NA,TGTGCCAGCAGTTCAGGGGGGTCGGACACTGAAGCTTTCTTT,CASSSGGSDTEAFF